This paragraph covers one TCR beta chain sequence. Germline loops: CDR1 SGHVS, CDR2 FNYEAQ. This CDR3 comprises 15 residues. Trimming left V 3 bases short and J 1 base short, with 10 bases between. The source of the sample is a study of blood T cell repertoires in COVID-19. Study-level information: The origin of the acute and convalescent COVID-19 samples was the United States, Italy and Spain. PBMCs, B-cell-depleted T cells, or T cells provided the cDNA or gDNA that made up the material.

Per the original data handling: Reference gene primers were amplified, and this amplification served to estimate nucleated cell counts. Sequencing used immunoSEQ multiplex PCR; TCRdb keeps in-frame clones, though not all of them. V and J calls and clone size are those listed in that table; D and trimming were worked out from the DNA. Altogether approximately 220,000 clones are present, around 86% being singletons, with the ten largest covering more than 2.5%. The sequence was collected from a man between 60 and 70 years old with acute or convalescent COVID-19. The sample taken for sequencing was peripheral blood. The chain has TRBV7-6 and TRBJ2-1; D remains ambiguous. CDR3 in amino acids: CASSFDAASYNEQFF. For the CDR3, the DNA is TGTGCCAGCAGCTTTGATGCCGCGTCCTACAATGAGCAGTTCTTC.